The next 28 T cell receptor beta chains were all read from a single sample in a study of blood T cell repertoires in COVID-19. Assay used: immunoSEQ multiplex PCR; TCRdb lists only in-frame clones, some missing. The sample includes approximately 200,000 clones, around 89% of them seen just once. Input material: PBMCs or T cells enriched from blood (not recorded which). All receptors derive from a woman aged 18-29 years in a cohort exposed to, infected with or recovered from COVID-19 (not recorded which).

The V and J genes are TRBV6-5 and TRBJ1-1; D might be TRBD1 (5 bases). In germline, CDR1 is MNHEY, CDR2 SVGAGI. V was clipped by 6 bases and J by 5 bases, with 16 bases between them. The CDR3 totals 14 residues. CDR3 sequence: CASRLQVWGTEAFF. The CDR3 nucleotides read TGTGCCAGCAGACTACAGGTCTGGGGAACTGAAGCTTTCTTT.

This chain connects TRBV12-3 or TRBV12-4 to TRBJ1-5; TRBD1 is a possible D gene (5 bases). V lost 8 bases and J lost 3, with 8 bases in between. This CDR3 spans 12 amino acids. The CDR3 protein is CASSRDNQPQHF. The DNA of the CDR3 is TGTGCCAGCTCCAGGGACAATCAGCCCCAGCATTTT.

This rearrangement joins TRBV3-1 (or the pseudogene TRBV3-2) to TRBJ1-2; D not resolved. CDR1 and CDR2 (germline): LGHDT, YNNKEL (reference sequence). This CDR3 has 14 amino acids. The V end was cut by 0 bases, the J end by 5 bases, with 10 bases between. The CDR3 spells CASSQDNGLYGYTF. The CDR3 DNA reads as TGTGCCAGCAGCCAAGATAACGGACTATATGGCTACACCTTC.

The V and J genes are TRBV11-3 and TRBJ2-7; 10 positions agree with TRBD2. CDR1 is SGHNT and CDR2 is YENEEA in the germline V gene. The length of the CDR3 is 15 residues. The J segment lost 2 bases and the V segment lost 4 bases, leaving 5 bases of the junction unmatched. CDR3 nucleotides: TGTGCCAGCAGCTCGCAGCTAGCGGGAGCCTACGAGCAGTACTTC. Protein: CASSSQLAGAYEQYF.

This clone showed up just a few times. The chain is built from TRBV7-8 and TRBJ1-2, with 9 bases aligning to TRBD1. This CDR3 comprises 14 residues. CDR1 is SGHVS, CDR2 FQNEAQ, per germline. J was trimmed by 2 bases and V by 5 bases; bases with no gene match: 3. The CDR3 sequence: CASSGGTGNYGYTF. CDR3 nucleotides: TGTGCCAGCAGCGGCGGGACAGGGAACTATGGCTACACCTTC.

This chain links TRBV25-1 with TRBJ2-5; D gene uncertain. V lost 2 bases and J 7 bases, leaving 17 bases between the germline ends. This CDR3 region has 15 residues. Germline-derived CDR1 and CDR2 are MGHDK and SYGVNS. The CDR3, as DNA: TGTGCCAGCAGTGAAATCTCCGCGGAGCCGGGGACCCAGTACTTC. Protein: CASSEISAEPGTQYF.

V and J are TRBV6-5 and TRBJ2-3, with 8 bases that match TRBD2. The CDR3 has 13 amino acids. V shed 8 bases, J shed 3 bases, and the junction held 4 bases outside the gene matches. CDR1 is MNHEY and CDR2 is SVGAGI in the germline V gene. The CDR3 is CASSRGETDTQYF. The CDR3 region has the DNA TGTGCCAGCTCGCGGGGGGAAACAGATACGCAGTATTTT.

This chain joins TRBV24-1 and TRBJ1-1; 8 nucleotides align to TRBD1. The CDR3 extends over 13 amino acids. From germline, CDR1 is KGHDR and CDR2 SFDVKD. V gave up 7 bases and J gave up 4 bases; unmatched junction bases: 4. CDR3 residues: CATSGQGATEAFF. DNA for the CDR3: TGTGCCACCAGCGGACAGGGCGCCACTGAAGCTTTCTTT.

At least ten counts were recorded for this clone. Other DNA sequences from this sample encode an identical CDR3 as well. CDR3 nucleotides: TGTGCCAGCAGTTACGGGGCGGGAGGGCCTGATGAGCAGTTCTTC. Its translation is CASSYGAGGPDEQFF. The V and J genes are TRBV6-5 and TRBJ2-1; TRBD2 aligns across 9 bases. There are 15 residues in the CDR3. Germline V CDR1 and CDR2: MNHEY, SVGAGI. V trimming: 2 bases; J trimming: 8 bases; junction bases outside the gene matches: 7.

The CDR3 DNA reads TGTGCCAGCTCACCACTGGGCTACTATGGCTACACCTTC. It codes for CASSPLGYYGYTF. The genes are TRBV18 and TRBJ1-2; D gene unclear. Trimming removed 1 base at V and 3 bases at J, with 6 bases between. Germline V gene sequence: CDR1 KGHSH, CDR2 LQKENI. The CDR3 contains 13 residues.

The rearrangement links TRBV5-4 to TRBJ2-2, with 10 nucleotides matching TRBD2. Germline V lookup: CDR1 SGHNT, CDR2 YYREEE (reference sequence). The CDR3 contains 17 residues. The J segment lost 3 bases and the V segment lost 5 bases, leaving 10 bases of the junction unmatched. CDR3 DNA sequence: TGTGCCAGCAGTTTTGATCTAGCGGGGGTCCACACCGGGGAGCTGTTTTTT. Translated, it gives CASSFDLAGVHTGELFF. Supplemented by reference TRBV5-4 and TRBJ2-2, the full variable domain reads ETGVTQSPTHLIKTRGQQVTLRCSSQSGHNTVSWYQQALGQGPQFIFQYYREEENGRGNFPPRFSGLQFPNYSSELNVNALELDDSALYLCASSFDLAGVHTGELFFGEGSRLTVL.

As DNA, the CDR3 is TGCGCCAGCAGCTTGGGGCAGACAGATACGCAGTATTTT. Its protein is CASSLGQTDTQYF. The rearrangement joins TRBV5-1 to TRBJ2-3, with D unclear. CDR1 and CDR2 (germline): SGHRS, YFSETQ. This CDR3 region has 13 residues. V shed 0 bases and J shed 3 bases, with 5 bases lying between them.

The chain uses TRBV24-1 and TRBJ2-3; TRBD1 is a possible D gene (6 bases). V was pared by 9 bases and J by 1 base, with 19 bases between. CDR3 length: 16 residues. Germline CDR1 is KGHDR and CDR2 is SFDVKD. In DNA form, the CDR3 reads TGTGCCACCCTCCGAACACCGACAGGCCGCACAGATACGCAGTATTTT. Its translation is CATLRTPTGRTDTQYF.

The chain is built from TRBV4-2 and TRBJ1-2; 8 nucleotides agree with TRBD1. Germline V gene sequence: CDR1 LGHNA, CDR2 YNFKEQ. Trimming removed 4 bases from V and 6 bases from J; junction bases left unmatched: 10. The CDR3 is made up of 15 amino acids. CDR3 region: CASSPRTGRGDGYTF. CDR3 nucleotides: TGTGCCAGCAGCCCTCGGACAGGGCGCGGGGATGGCTACACCTTC.

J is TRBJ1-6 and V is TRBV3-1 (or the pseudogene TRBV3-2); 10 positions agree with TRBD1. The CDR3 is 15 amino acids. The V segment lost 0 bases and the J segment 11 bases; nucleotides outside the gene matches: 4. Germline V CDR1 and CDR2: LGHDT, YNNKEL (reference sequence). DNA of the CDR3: TGTGCCAGCAGCCAAGAGGGGACAGGGGAAGCACCCCTCCACTTT. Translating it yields CASSQEGTGEAPLHF.

The CDR3 spells CASSPVLDTQYF. The CDR3 DNA follows: TGTGCCAGCTCACCAGTTCTAGATACGCAGTATTTT. The rearrangement uses TRBV18 and TRBJ2-3; D is uncertain. V was shortened by 2 bases and J by 5 bases, with 5 bases between the two germline ends. Germline V gene data show CDR1 as KGHSH and CDR2 as LQKENI. The CDR3 loop spans 12 amino acids.

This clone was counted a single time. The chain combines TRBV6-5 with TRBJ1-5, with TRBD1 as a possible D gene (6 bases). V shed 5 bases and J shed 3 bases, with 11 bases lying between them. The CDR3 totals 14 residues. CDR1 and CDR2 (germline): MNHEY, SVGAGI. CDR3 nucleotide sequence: TGTGCCAGCAGTCGGACAGTACACAATCAGCCCCAGCATTTT. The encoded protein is CASSRTVHNQPQHF.

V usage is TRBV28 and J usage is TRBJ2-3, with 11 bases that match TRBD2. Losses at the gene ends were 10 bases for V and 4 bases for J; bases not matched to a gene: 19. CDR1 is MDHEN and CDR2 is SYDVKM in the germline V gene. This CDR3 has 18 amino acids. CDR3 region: CATEGPLGLAEEADTQYF. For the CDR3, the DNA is TGTGCCACGGAGGGGCCTTTGGGACTAGCGGAGGAGGCAGATACGCAGTATTTT.

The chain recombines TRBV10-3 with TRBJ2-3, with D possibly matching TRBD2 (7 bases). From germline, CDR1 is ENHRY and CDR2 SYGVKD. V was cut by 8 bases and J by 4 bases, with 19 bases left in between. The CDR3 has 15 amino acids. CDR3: CAIERRGGQADTQYF. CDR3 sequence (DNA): TGTGCCATCGAACGGAGGGGGGGGCAGGCAGATACGCAGTATTTT.

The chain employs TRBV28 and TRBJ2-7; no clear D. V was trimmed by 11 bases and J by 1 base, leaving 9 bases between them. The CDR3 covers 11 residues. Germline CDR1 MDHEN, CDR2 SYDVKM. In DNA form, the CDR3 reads TGTGCCCTTGGGCCATCCTACGAGCAGTACTTC. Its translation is CALGPSYEQYF.

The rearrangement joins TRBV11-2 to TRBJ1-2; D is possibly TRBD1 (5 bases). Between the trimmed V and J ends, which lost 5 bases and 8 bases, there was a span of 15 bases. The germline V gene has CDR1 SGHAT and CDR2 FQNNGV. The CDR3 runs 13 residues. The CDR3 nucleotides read TGTGCCAGCAGCCTATGGGGGGTTACGGGCTACACCTTC. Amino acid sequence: CASSLWGVTGYTF.

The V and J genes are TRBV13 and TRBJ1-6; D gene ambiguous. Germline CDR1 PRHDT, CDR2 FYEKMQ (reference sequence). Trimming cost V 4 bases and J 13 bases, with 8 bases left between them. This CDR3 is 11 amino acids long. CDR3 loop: CASSSAGPLHF. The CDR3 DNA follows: TGTGCCAGCAGCTCCGCCGGGCCCCTCCACTTT. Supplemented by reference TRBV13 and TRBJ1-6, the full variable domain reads AAGVIQSPRHLIKEKRETATLKCYPIPRHDTVYWYQQGPGQDPQFLISFYEKMQSDKGSIPDRFSAQQFSDYHSELNMSSLELGDSALYFCASSSAGPLHFGNGTRLTVT.

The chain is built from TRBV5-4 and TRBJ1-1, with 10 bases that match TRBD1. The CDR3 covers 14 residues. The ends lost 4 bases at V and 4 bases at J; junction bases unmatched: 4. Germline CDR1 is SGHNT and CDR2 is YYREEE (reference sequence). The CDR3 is CASSPRDRGTEAFF. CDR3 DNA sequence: TGTGCCAGCAGCCCCCGGGACAGGGGCACTGAAGCTTTCTTT.

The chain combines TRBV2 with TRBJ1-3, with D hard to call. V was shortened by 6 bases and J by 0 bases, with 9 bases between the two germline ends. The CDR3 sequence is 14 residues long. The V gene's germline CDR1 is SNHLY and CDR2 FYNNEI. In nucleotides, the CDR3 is TGTGCCAGCAGCGATGATAGCTCTGGAAACACCATATATTTT. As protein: CASSDDSSGNTIYF.

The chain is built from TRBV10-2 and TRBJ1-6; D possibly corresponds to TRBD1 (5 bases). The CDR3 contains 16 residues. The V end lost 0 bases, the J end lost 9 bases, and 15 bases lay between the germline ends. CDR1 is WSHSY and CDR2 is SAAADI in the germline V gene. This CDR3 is CASSESGPGNSSPLHF. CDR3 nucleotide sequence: TGCGCCAGCAGTGAGTCAGGGCCAGGGAACAGTTCACCCCTCCACTTT.

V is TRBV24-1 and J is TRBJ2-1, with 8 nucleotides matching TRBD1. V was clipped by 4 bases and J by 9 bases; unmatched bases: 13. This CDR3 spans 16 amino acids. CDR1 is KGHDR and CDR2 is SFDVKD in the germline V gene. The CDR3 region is CATSDTGTGDLGEQFF. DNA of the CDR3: TGTGCCACCAGTGACACCGGGACAGGAGATCTTGGTGAGCAGTTCTTC.

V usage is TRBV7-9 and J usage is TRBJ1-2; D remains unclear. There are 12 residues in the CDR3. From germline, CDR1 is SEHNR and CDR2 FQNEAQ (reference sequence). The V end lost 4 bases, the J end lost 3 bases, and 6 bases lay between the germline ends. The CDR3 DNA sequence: TGTGCCAGCAGCTACACAGACTATGGCTACACCTTC. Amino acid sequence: CASSYTDYGYTF.

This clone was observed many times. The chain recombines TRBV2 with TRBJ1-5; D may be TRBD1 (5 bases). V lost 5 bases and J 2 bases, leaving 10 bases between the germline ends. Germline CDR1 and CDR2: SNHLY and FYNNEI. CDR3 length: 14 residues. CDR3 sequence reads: CASSWGGGNQPQHF. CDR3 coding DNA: TGTGCCAGCAGTTGGGGGGGTGGCAATCAGCCCCAGCATTTT.